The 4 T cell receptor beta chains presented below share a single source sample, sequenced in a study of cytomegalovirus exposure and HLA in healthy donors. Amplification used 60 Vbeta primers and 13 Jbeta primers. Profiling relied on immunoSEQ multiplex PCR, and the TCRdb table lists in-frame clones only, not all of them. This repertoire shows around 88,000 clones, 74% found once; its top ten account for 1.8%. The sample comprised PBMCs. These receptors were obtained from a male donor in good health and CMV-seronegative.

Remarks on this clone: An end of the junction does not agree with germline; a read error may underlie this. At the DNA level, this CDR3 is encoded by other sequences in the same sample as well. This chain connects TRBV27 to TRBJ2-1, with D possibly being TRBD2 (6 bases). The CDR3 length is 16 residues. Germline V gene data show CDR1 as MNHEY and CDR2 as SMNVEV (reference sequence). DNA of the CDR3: TGTGCCAGCAGTTTCTCCCCCGCGGGGTCCTACAATGAGCAATTCTTC. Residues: CASSFSPAGSYNEQFF.

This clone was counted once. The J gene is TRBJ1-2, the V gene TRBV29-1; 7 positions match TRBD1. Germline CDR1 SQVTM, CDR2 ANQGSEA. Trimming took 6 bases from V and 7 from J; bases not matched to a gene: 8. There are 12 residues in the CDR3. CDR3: CSVLGQGGGYTF. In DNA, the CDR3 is TGCAGCGTCTTGGGGCAGGGGGGTGGCTACACCTTC.

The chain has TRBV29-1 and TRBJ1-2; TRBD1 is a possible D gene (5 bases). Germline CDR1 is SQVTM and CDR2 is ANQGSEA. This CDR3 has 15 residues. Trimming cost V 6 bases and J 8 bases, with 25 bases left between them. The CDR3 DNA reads TGCAGCGTAAGGGGCCGGTCAGGGAACCAGGGCGGCTACACCTTC. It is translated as CSVRGRSGNQGGYTF.

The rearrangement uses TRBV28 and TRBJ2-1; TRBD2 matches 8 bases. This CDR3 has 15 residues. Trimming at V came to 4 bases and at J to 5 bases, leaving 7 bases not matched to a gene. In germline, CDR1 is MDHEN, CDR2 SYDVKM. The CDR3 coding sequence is TGTGCCAGCAGTTCCGGGACTAGAGGCCACAATGAGCAGTTCTTC. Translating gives CASSSGTRGHNEQFF.